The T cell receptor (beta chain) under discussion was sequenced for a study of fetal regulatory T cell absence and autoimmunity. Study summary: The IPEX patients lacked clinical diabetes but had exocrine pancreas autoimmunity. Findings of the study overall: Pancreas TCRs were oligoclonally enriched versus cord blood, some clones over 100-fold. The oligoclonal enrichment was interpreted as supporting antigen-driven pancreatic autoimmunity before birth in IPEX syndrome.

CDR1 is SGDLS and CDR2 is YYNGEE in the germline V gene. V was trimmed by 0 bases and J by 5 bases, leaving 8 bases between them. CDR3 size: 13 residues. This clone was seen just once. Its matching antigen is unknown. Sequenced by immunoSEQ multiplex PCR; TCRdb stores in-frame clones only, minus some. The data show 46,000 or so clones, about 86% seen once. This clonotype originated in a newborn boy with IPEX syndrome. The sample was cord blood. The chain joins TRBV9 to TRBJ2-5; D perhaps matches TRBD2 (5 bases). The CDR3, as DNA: TGTGCCAGCAGCGTAGGGCCGGGGGAGACCCAGTACTTC. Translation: CASSVGPGETQYF.